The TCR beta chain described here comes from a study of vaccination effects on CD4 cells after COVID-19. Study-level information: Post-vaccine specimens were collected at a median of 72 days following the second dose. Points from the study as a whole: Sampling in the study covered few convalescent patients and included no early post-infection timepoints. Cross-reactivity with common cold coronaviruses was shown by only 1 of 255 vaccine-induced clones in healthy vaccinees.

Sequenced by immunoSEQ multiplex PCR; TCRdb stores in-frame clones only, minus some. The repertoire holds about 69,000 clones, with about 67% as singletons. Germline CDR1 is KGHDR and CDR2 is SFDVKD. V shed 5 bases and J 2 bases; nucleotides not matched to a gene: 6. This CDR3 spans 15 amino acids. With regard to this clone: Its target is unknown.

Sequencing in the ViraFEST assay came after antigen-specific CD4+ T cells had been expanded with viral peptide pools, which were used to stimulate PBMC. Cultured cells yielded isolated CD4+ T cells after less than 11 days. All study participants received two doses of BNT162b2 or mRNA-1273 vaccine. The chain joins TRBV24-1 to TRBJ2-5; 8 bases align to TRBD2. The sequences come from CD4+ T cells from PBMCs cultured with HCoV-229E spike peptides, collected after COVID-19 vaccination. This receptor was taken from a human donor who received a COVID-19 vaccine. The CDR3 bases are TGTGCCACCAGTGTCGGGGGGGGAGTTCAAGAGACCCAGTACTTC. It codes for CATSVGGGVQETQYF.